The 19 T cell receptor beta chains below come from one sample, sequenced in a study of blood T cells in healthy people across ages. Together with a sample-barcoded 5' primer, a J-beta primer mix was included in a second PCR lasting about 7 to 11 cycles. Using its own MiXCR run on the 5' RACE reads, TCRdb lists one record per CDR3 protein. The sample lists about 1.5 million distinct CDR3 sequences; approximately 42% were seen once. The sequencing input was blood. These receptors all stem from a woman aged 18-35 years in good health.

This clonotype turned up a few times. CDR3 sequence: CASSHQKGQGAYEQYF. Here the CDR3 DNA reads TGTGCCAGCAGCCACCAAAAGGGACAGGGGGCCTACGAGCAGTACTTC. The V and J genes are TRBV4-2 and TRBJ2-7, with 11 bases lining up with TRBD1. V shed 3 bases and J 2 bases; nucleotides not matched to a gene: 6. Germline V gives CDR1 LGHNA, CDR2 YNFKEQ. This CDR3 spans 16 amino acids.

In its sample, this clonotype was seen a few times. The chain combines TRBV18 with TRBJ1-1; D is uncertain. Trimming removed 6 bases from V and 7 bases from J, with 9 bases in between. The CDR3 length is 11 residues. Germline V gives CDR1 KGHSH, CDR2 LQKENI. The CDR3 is CASSSRDEAFF. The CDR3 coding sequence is TGTGCCAGCTCTTCGCGGGATGAAGCTTTCTTT.

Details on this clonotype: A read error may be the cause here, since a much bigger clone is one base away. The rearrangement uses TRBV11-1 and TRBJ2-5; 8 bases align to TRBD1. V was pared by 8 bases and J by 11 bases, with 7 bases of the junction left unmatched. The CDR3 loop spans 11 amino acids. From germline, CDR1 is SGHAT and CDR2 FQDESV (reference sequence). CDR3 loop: CASGQGYGQYF. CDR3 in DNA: TGTGCCAGCGGACAGGGCTACGGGCAGTACTTC.

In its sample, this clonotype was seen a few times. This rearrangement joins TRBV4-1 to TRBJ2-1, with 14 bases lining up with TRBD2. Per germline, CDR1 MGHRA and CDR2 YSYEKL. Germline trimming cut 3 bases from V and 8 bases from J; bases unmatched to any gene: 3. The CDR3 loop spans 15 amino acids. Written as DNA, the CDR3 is TGCGCCAGCAGCCAGACTAGCGGGGGGGCTGATGAGCAGTTCTTC. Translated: CASSQTSGGADEQFF.

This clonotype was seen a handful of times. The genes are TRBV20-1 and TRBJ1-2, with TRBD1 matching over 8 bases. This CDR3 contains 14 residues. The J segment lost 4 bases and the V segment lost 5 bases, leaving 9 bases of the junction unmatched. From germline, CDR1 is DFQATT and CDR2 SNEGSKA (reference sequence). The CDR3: CSASQGQGGYGYTF. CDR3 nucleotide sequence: TGCAGTGCTTCCCAAGGACAGGGAGGCTATGGCTACACCTTC.

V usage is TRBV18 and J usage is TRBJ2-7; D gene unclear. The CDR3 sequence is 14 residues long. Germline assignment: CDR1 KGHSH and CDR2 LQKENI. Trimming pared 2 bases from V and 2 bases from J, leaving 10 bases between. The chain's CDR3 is CASSPGASTYEQYF. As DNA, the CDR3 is TGTGCCAGCTCACCAGGAGCGAGCACCTACGAGCAGTACTTC.

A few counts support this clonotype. CDR3 protein: CAIRKTGVNTEAFF. DNA for the CDR3: TGTGCCATCAGGAAAACAGGGGTTAACACTGAAGCTTTCTTT. The chain couples TRBV10-3 to TRBJ1-1; 7 bases are a match to TRBD1. V shed 6 bases and J 2 bases; nucleotides not matched to a gene: 6. CDR3 length equals 14 residues. Germline loops: CDR1 ENHRY, CDR2 SYGVKD.

The CDR3 protein is CATALAGGPYEQYF. DNA for the CDR3: TGTGCCACCGCTCTAGCGGGGGGCCCCTACGAGCAGTACTTC. This chain joins TRBV6-2 or TRBV6-3 and TRBJ2-7; 11 bases agree with TRBD2. CDR3 length: 14 amino acids. Germline values: CDR1 MNHEY, CDR2 SVGEGT. The ends lost 10 bases at V and 2 bases at J; junction bases unmatched: 7.

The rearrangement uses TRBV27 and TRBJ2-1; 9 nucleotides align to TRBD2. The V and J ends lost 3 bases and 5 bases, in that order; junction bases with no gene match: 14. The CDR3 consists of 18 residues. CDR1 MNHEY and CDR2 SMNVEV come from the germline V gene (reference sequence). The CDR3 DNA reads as TGTGCCAGCAGTTTTTCCCCACTGTTTGCGGGAGGGAACAATGAGCAGTTCTTC. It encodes CASSFSPLFAGGNNEQFF.

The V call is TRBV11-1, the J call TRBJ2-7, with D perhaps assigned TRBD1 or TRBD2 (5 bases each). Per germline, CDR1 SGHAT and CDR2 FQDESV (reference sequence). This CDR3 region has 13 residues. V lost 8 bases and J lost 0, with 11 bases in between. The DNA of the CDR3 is TGTGCCAGCGGACCGGGGCTCTCCTACGAGCAGTACTTC. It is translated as CASGPGLSYEQYF.

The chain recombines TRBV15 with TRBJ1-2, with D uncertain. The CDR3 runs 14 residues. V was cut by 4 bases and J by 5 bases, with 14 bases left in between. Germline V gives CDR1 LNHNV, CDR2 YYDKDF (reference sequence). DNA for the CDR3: TGTGCCACCAGCATCGATCTGAGTTTGTATGGCTACACCTTC. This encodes CATSIDLSLYGYTF. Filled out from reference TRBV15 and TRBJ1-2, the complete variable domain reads DAMVIQNPRYQVTQFGKPVTLSCSQTLNHNVMYWYQQKSSQAPKLLFHYYDKDFNNEADTPDNFQSRRPNTSFCFLDIRSPGLGDTAMYLCATSIDLSLYGYTFGSGTRLTVV.

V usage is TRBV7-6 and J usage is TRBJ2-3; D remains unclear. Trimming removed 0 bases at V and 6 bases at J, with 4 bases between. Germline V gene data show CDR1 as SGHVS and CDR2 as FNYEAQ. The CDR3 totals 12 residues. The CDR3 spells CASSLAHDTQYF. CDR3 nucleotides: TGTGCCAGCAGCTTAGCGCATGATACGCAGTATTTT.

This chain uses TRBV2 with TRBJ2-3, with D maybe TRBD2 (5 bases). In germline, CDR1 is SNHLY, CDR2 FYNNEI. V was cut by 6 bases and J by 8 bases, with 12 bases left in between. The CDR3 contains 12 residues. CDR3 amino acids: CASRQLDGTQYF. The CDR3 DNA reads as TGTGCCAGCAGACAACTAGATGGTACGCAGTATTTT.

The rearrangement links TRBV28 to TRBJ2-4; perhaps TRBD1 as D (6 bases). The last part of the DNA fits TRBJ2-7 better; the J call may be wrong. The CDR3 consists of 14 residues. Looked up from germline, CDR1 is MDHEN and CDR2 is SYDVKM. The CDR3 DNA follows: TGTGCCAGCAGGCCCACAGGGTCACCCCTCGAGCAGTACTTC. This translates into CASRPTGSPLEQYF.

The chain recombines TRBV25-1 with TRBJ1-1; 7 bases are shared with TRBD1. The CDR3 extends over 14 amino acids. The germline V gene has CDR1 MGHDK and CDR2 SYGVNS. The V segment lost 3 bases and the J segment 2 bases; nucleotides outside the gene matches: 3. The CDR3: CASSEDRQNTEAFF. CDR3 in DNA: TGTGCCAGCAGTGAGGACAGGCAAAACACTGAAGCTTTCTTT.

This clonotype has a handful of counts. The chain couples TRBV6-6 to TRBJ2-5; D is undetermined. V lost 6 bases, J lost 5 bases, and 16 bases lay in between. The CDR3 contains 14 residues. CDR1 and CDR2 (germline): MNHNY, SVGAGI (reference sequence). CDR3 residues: CASSSPSERETQYF. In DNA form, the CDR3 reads TGTGCCAGCAGCTCGCCGAGTGAACGGGAGACCCAGTACTTC.

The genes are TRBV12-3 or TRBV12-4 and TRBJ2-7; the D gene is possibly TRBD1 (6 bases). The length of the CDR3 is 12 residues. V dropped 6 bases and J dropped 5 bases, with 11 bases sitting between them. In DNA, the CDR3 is TGTGCCAGCAGGGTTCAGGGGAACGAGCAGTACTTC. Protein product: CASRVQGNEQYF.

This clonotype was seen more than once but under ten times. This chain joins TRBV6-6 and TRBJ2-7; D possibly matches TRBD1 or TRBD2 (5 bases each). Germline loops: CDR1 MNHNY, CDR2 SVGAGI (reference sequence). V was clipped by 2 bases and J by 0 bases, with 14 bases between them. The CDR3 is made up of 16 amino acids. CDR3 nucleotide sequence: TGTGCCAGCAGTTACCCACCTGAGGGGAGCTCCTACGAGCAGTACTTC. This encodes CASSYPPEGSSYEQYF.

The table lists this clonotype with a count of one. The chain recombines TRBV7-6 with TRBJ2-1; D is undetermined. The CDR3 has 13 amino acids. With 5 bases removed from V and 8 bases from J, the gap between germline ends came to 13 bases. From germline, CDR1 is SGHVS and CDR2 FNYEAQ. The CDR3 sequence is CASSASRTDEQFF. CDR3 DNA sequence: TGTGCCAGCAGCGCAAGCAGGACCGATGAGCAGTTCTTC.